What follows are 27 T cell receptor beta chains derived from one specimen sequenced in a study of lymphopenia after photon versus proton radiotherapy. Libraries were prepared by immunoSEQ multiplex PCR; TCRdb keeps only in-frame clonotypes and omits some of them. The table has 150,000 to 200,000 clones, about 88% seen once. The sequenced sample was peripheral blood, obtained from a patient treated with photon-based radiotherapy. These receptors were obtained from a man aged 45-65 years with gastric cancer.

The chain uses TRBV6-5 and TRBJ2-1, with D unclear. The germline gives CDR1 MNHEY, CDR2 SVGAGI. This CDR3 is 15 amino acids long. V lost 0 bases to trimming and J lost 4 bases, with 10 bases between them. The CDR3 here is CASSYSDVGYNEQFF. As DNA, the CDR3 is TGTGCCAGCAGTTACTCGGATGTCGGATACAATGAGCAGTTCTTC.

CDR3 loop: CASSLGPRGTGDYEQYF. CDR3 bases: TGTGCCAGCAGCTTGGGGCCCCGGGGGACAGGGGATTACGAGCAGTACTTC. V is TRBV5-5 and J is TRBJ2-7; 10 nucleotides line up with TRBD1. Unmatched junction bases numbered 10, after V lost 0 bases and J lost 4 bases. Germline CDR1 reads SGHKS; CDR2 reads YYEKEE (reference sequence). The CDR3 covers 17 residues.

This chain connects TRBV6-5 to TRBJ2-7; D not certain. V was shortened by 0 bases and J by 1 base, with 4 bases between the two germline ends. The germline gives CDR1 MNHEY, CDR2 SVGAGI. This CDR3 has 13 residues. Here the CDR3 reads CASSYSPSYEQYF. The CDR3 DNA reads as TGTGCCAGCAGTTACTCGCCTTCCTACGAGCAGTACTTC.

The rearrangement uses TRBV2 and TRBJ1-1, with TRBD1 as a possible D gene (5 bases). Between the trimmed V and J ends, which lost 4 bases and 7 bases, there was a span of 13 bases. The CDR3 extends over 13 amino acids. Germline CDR1 and CDR2: SNHLY and FYNNEI. The CDR3 region is CASSVLGVGEAFF. The DNA for the CDR3 is TGTGCCAGCAGTGTACTAGGGGTGGGTGAAGCTTTCTTT.

The chain carries TRBV5-1 and TRBJ1-1; D unclear. The germline gives CDR1 SGHRS, CDR2 YFSETQ. Trimming removed 0 bases from V and 6 bases from J, with 9 bases in between. The CDR3 has 13 amino acids. CDR3 protein: CASSLEGRAEAFF. DNA for the CDR3: TGCGCCAGCAGCTTGGAAGGTAGGGCTGAAGCTTTCTTT. Full variable domain (remainder filled in from reference TRBV5-1 and TRBJ1-1): KAGVTQTPRYLIKTRGQQVTLSCSPISGHRSVSWYQQTPGQGLQFLFEYFSETQRNKGNFPGRFSGRQFSNSRSEMNVSTLELGDSALYLCASSLEGRAEAFFGQGTRLTVV.

The V call is TRBV7-2, the J call TRBJ2-3, with D hard to call. Germline values: CDR1 SGHTA, CDR2 FQGNSA. Trimming took off 1 base at V and 2 bases at J, with 10 bases between the two ends. The CDR3 is 15 amino acids. CDR3 protein: CASSLVAVATDTQYF. Written as DNA, the CDR3 is TGTGCCAGCAGCTTAGTCGCGGTGGCCACAGATACGCAGTATTTT. Based on the CDR3 plus reference TRBV7-2 and TRBJ2-3, the full variable domain is GAGVSQSPSNKVTEKGKDVELRCDPISGHTALYWYRQSLGQGLEFLIYFQGNSAPDKSGLPSDRFSAERTGGSVSTLTIQRTQQEDSAVYLCASSLVAVATDTQYFGPGTRLTVL.

The CDR3 is CASSPRESGWNEQFF. CDR3 sequence (DNA): TGTGCCAGCAGCCCCCGCGAGTCAGGGTGGAATGAGCAGTTCTTC. The chain employs TRBV7-9 and TRBJ2-1; TRBD1 might be the D (5 bases). Between the trimmed V and J ends, which lost 5 bases and 7 bases, there was a span of 18 bases. The CDR3 contains 15 residues. Germline CDR1 and CDR2: SEHNR and FQNEAQ (reference sequence).

The rearrangement joins TRBV7-2 to TRBJ2-7; 8 bases are shared with TRBD1. V lost 2 bases to trimming and J lost 4 bases; unmatched junction nucleotides: 7. The CDR3 consists of 15 residues. Germline CDR1 SGHTA, CDR2 FQGNSA. The CDR3 here is CASSLRGQGAYEQYF. CDR3 nucleotides: TGTGCCAGCAGCTTAAGGGGTCAGGGGGCTTACGAGCAGTACTTC. The full variable domain, completed using reference TRBV7-2 and TRBJ2-7, is GAGVSQSPSNKVTEKGKDVELRCDPISGHTALYWYRQSLGQGLEFLIYFQGNSAPDKSGLPSDRFSAERTGGSVSTLTIQRTQQEDSAVYLCASSLRGQGAYEQYFGPGTRLTVT.

This clone was picked up one time. This rearrangement joins TRBV6-4 to TRBJ2-1; D remains ambiguous. This CDR3 has 14 amino acids. Between the trimmed V and J ends, which lost 2 bases and 0 bases, there was a span of 5 bases. The germline CDR1 and CDR2 sequences are MRHNA and SNTAGT. The CDR3 region has the DNA TGTGCCAGCAGTGACAAGAGCTCCTACAATGAGCAGTTCTTC. Its protein product is CASSDKSSYNEQFF.

The V and J genes are TRBV10-2 and TRBJ2-7, with 12 bases matching TRBD2. Germline CDR1 is WSHSY and CDR2 is SAAADI. Trimming at V came to 6 bases and at J to 3 bases, leaving 6 bases not matched to a gene. The CDR3 is made up of 15 amino acids. CDR3 coding DNA: TGCGCCAGCAGCGGTCCGACTAGCGGGAGCTACGAGCAGTACTTC. This sequence encodes CASSGPTSGSYEQYF.

This chain joins TRBV18 and TRBJ2-1, with 10 bases fitting TRBD2. Germline V gene data show CDR1 as KGHSH and CDR2 as LQKENI. CDR3 length: 14 amino acids. J was trimmed by 5 bases and V by 6 bases; bases with no gene match: 4. The CDR3 nucleotides are TGTGCCAGCTCCCCCGGGACTAGCGACAATGAGCAGTTCTTC. Translation gives CASSPGTSDNEQFF.

V gene TRBV28 combines with J gene TRBJ1-1; no firm D call. The CDR3 runs 15 residues. Per the germline V gene, CDR1 is MDHEN and CDR2 is SYDVKM. V was pared by 2 bases and J by 0 bases, with 10 bases between. This chain's CDR3 is CASSLRRGLNTEAFF. The DNA for the CDR3 is TGTGCCAGCAGTTTACGACGCGGCCTGAACACTGAAGCTTTCTTT.

The chain uses TRBV7-2 and TRBJ2-4; 11 positions agree with TRBD2. CDR1 SGHTA and CDR2 FQGNSA come from the germline V gene. The V and J ends lost 5 bases and 3 bases, in that order; junction bases with no gene match: 15. There are 19 residues in the CDR3. The CDR3 region is CASSLTSGSVSMGKNIQYF. The CDR3 DNA reads as TGTGCCAGCAGCCTAACTAGCGGGAGCGTATCGATGGGCAAAAACATTCAGTACTTC.

V is TRBV5-1 and J is TRBJ1-4; D ambiguous. V gave up 5 bases and J gave up 2 bases, with 13 bases separating them. This CDR3 has 15 residues. Per the germline V gene, CDR1 is SGHRS and CDR2 is YFSETQ. CDR3 in DNA: TGCGCCAGCAGTCGGGCCCGCAGTACTAATGAAAAACTGTTTTTT. Translating it yields CASSRARSTNEKLFF.

This clone was seen a single time. The chain has TRBV7-7 and TRBJ2-5; 7 bases match TRBD1. Germline CDR1 SSHAT, CDR2 FNYEAQ (reference sequence). The CDR3 is 15 residues long. V trimming: 2 bases; J trimming: 1 base; junction bases outside the gene matches: 4. The CDR3 is CASSLSPGGQETQYF. The CDR3 DNA sequence: TGTGCCAGCAGCTTATCCCCAGGGGGCCAAGAGACCCAGTACTTC.

V usage is TRBV13 and J usage is TRBJ1-1, with D perhaps matching TRBD1 (5 bases). This CDR3 is 15 amino acids long. V was cut by 5 bases and J by 5 bases, with 18 bases left in between. Per germline, CDR1 PRHDT and CDR2 FYEKMQ (reference sequence). The DNA for the CDR3 is TGTGCCAGCAGCACCTTCCTAGCGGGGGAGACTGAAGCTTTCTTT. It specifies CASSTFLAGETEAFF.

The chain uses TRBV18 and TRBJ1-2; D unclear. Germline values: CDR1 KGHSH, CDR2 LQKENI. This CDR3 comprises 15 residues. V lost 1 base and J 2 bases, leaving 11 bases between the germline ends. The CDR3 loop reads CASSPLEEPNYGYTF. CDR3 bases: TGTGCCAGCTCACCACTAGAGGAACCAAACTATGGCTACACCTTC.

The rearrangement joins TRBV2 to TRBJ2-7; 7 bases align to TRBD1. CDR3 length equals 14 residues. Germline CDR1 SNHLY, CDR2 FYNNEI. Trimming at V came to 4 bases and at J to 2 bases, leaving 5 bases not matched to a gene. Here the CDR3 reads CASSGQGGTYEQYF. CDR3 sequence (DNA): TGTGCCAGCAGTGGACAGGGTGGCACCTACGAGCAGTACTTC. The entire variable domain, with the rest obtained from reference TRBV2 and TRBJ2-7, is as follows: EPEVTQTPSHQVTQMGQEVILRCVPISNHLYFYWYRQILGQKVEFLVSFYNNEISEKSEIFDDQFSVERPDGSNFTLKIRSTKLEDSAMYFCASSGQGGTYEQYFGPGTRLTVT.

The chain links TRBV18 to TRBJ2-6; D is unresolved. The germline V and J ends were trimmed by 3 bases and 0 bases, with 6 bases remaining between them. CDR1 is KGHSH and CDR2 is LQKENI in the germline V gene. There are 15 residues in the CDR3. This chain's CDR3 is CASSPNFSGANVLTF. Written as DNA, the CDR3 is TGTGCCAGCTCACCCAACTTCTCTGGGGCCAACGTCCTGACTTTC. The whole variable domain, remainder taken from reference TRBV18 and TRBJ2-6, is NAGVMQNPRHLVRRRGQEARLRCSPMKGHSHVYWYRQLPEEGLKFMVYLQKENIIDESGMPKERFSAEFPKEGPSILRIQQVVRGDSAAYFCASSPNFSGANVLTFGAGSRLTVL.

J is TRBJ2-7 and V is TRBV7-9, with D tentatively TRBD1 (6 bases). Germline assignment: CDR1 SEHNR and CDR2 FQNEAQ (reference sequence). V lost 5 bases to trimming and J lost 2 bases, with 10 bases between them. The CDR3 is 13 residues long. The CDR3 sequence: CASSPRQAYEQYF. CDR3 sequence (DNA): TGTGCCAGCAGCCCACGACAGGCCTACGAGCAGTACTTC.

The chain carries TRBV5-5 and TRBJ1-2, with a possible D match to TRBD1 (5 bases). Germline CDR1 is SGHKS and CDR2 is YYEKEE (reference sequence). The V end lost 3 bases, the J end lost 9 bases, and 12 bases lay between the germline ends. This CDR3 is 12 amino acids long. CDR3 region: CASSWGDDSYTF. The CDR3 DNA is TGTGCCAGCAGCTGGGGGGACGACAGCTACACCTTC.

The chain is built from TRBV12-5 and TRBJ2-3; TRBD2 might be the D (5 bases). Looked up from germline, CDR1 is LGHNT and CDR2 is FRNRAP. The CDR3 has 15 residues. The ends were cut back, 0 bases at V and 2 bases at J, with 9 bases in the middle. CDR3 region: CASGLVLGPTDTQYF. The CDR3 nucleotides read TGTGCTAGTGGTTTGGTACTAGGCCCCACAGATACGCAGTATTTT.

This chain connects TRBV6-4 to TRBJ2-1; D call uncertain. Trimming pared 3 bases from V and 0 bases from J, leaving 6 bases between. Germline assignment: CDR1 MRHNA and CDR2 SNTAGT. The CDR3 runs 14 residues. The DNA for the CDR3 is TGTGCCAGCAGTGAAGGCGGCTCCTACAATGAGCAGTTCTTC. This gives the protein CASSEGGSYNEQFF.

V and J are TRBV28 and TRBJ2-7; no clear D gene. CDR3 length: 14 amino acids. The V and J ends lost 1 base and 3 bases respectively, with 10 bases between them. Germline V CDR1 and CDR2: MDHEN, SYDVKM. CDR3 sequence: CASSLSSTLYEQYF. CDR3 DNA: TGTGCCAGCAGTTTATCCTCAACCCTCTACGAGCAGTACTTC.

V usage is TRBV7-3 and J usage is TRBJ2-3, with a weak D call TRBD2 (7 bases). Germline V gene sequence: CDR1 SGHTA, CDR2 FQGTGA. The V end lost 3 bases, the J end lost 0 bases, and 19 bases lay between the germline ends. The CDR3 totals 18 residues. In nucleotides, the CDR3 is TGTGCCAGCAGCTTCCAAGCGCCAGGGGAGGGTAGCACAGATACGCAGTATTTT. Translating gives CASSFQAPGEGSTDTQYF.

The chain recombines TRBV18 with TRBJ2-3, with 13 nucleotides matching TRBD2. Germline V gene lookup returns CDR1 KGHSH and CDR2 LQKENI. Germline trimming cut 3 bases from V and 0 bases from J; bases unmatched to any gene: 6. CDR3 length: 18 residues. In DNA form, the CDR3 reads TGTGCCAGCTCACCCGACGGACTAGCGGGAGTCAGCACAGATACGCAGTATTTT. Translating gives CASSPDGLAGVSTDTQYF.

The V gene is TRBV18, the J gene TRBJ1-4; D gene unclear. CDR3 length: 11 amino acids. Trimming cost V 8 bases and J 7 bases, with 8 bases left between them. The germline CDR1 and CDR2 sequences are KGHSH and LQKENI. The CDR3 DNA reads TGTGCCAGCCGATCGGCTGAAAAACTGTTTTTT. Translating gives CASRSAEKLFF.